The 21 T cell receptor beta chains listed next were all sequenced from one sample in a study of identical twins. TCRdb re-called the 5' RACE reads through MiXCR, storing one row per CDR3 protein. The table records about 520,000 distinct CDR3 sequences, roughly a fifth of them present only once. The same sample was also studied in work on T cells expressing NK-cell markers.

The source material was CD4+ T cells sorted from blood. Receptors were obtained from a woman younger than 35 in good health.

V usage is TRBV5-6 and J usage is TRBJ2-3; D gene ambiguous. From germline, CDR1 is SGHDT and CDR2 YYEEEE. This CDR3 is built from 15 residues. Between the trimmed V and J ends, which lost 5 bases and 6 bases, there was a span of 19 bases. The CDR3 coding sequence is TGTGCCAGCAGTTTCTTCAACCCAAGTAAGGATACGCAGTATTTT. It codes for CASSFFNPSKDTQYF.

The chain combines TRBV7-8 with TRBJ1-4, with D uncertain. V lost 1 base to trimming and J lost 10 bases, with 10 bases between them. The CDR3 runs 13 residues. The V gene's germline CDR1 is SGHVS and CDR2 FQNEAQ. The CDR3 spells CASSLGERGKLFF. For the CDR3, the DNA is TGTGCCAGCAGCTTAGGAGAAAGAGGAAAACTGTTTTTT.

The chain combines TRBV20-1 with TRBJ2-7, with 8 bases fitting TRBD2. There are 13 residues in the CDR3. CDR1 is DFQATT, CDR2 SNEGSKA, per germline (reference sequence). Losses at the gene ends were 3 bases for V and 4 bases for J; bases not matched to a gene: 5. CDR3 bases: TGCAGTGCTAGGTCGCGGGGGGCATACGAGCAGTACTTC. Translating it yields CSARSRGAYEQYF.

V and J are TRBV6-5 and TRBJ1-4, with 9 positions matching TRBD1. The CDR3 length is 16 residues. CDR1 and CDR2 from the germline V gene are MNHEY and SVGAGI. The V segment lost 2 bases and the J segment 7 bases; nucleotides outside the gene matches: 8. The CDR3 reads CASSYPTGGNGEKLFF. CDR3 nucleotide sequence: TGTGCCAGCAGTTACCCCACAGGGGGCAATGGTGAAAAACTGTTTTTT.

This clonotype turned up a few times. V gene TRBV20-1 combines with J gene TRBJ1-5, with D unclear. The CDR3 has 16 amino acids. CDR1 and CDR2 from the germline V gene are DFQATT and SNEGSKA (reference sequence). Trimming took 3 bases from V and 0 from J, leaving 15 bases between them. The CDR3: CSASGPATHSNQPQHF. DNA of the CDR3: TGCAGTGCTAGTGGGCCAGCTACCCATAGCAATCAGCCCCAGCATTTT.

The chain has TRBV6-5 and TRBJ2-1, with D unresolved. The CDR3 covers 11 residues. The V end lost 2 bases, the J end lost 10 bases, and 6 bases lay between the germline ends. Germline V gene sequence: CDR1 MNHEY, CDR2 SVGAGI. The CDR3 here is CASSYLQEQFF. The CDR3 DNA reads TGTGCCAGCAGTTACCTTCAAGAGCAGTTCTTC.

A few counts support this clonotype. The rearrangement uses TRBV7-2 and TRBJ2-5, with 12 bases matching TRBD2. The CDR3 covers 15 residues. The trim removed 5 bases at V and 5 bases at J, leaving 6 bases unmatched. Germline CDR1 SGHTA, CDR2 FQGNSA. The CDR3 loop is CASSVTSGRLETQYF. The CDR3 bases are TGTGCCAGCAGCGTGACTAGCGGGAGATTGGAGACCCAGTACTTC.

The sample holds many counts of this clonotype. V gene TRBV4-2 combines with J gene TRBJ2-5, with D unresolved. The V and J ends lost 3 bases and 8 bases respectively, with 22 bases between them. CDR1 and CDR2 from the germline V gene are LGHNA and YNFKEQ. This CDR3 region has 16 residues. The CDR3 loop is CASSQDGFGPKSTQYF. As DNA, the CDR3 is TGTGCCAGCAGCCAGGACGGTTTTGGGCCAAAGAGCACCCAGTACTTC.

CDR3 residues: CASSQAGGLHYTF. CDR3 DNA: TGTGCCAGCAGCCAAGCAGGGGGCCTTCACTACACCTTC. The genes are TRBV3-1 and TRBJ1-2, with 8 bases identical to TRBD1. The V gene's germline CDR1 is LGHDT and CDR2 YNNKEL (reference sequence). With 1 base clipped from V and 10 bases from J, the junction kept 5 bases outside the gene matches. The CDR3 spans 13 residues.

The CDR3 nucleotides read TGTGCCAGCACCCGGATCGGAGAGACCCAGTACTTC. It yields the protein CASTRIGETQYF. V usage is TRBV7-9 and J usage is TRBJ2-5; D remains unclear. V was cut by 7 bases and J by 4 bases, with 10 bases left in between. The germline CDR1 and CDR2 sequences are SEHNR and FQNEAQ (reference sequence). CDR3 length: 12 residues.

The chain couples TRBV6-2 or TRBV6-3 to TRBJ2-3; 12 nucleotides line up with TRBD2. Germline CDR1 reads MNHEY; CDR2 reads SVGEGT. This CDR3 spans 17 amino acids. V shed 3 bases, J shed 0 bases, and the junction held 4 bases outside the gene matches. As DNA, the CDR3 is TGTGCCAGCAGTTATGGAGGGACTAGCGGGAGCACAGATACGCAGTATTTT. Translated: CASSYGGTSGSTDTQYF.

The chain carries TRBV7-9 and TRBJ2-7, with 7 bases matching TRBD2. CDR1 is SEHNR and CDR2 is FQNEAQ in the germline V gene (reference sequence). Losses at the gene ends were 5 bases for V and 6 bases for J; bases not matched to a gene: 7. CDR3 length: 13 residues. The CDR3 DNA reads TGTGCCAGCAGCCCTTCCACGGGAGGCGAGCAGTACTTC. Encoded protein: CASSPSTGGEQYF.

CDR3 in amino acids: CSARAGIHNEQFF. The CDR3, as DNA: TGCAGTGCTAGGGCGGGAATCCACAATGAGCAGTTCTTC. The rearrangement joins TRBV20-1 to TRBJ2-1; a weak D match, TRBD2 (6 bases). The germline V gene encodes CDR1 DFQATT and CDR2 SNEGSKA (reference sequence). The CDR3 loop spans 13 amino acids. The ends were cut back, 3 bases at V and 5 bases at J, with 11 bases in the middle.

A few counts support this clonotype. The chain joins TRBV6-5 to TRBJ2-5; D is unresolved. The CDR3 covers 14 residues. Germline assignment: CDR1 MNHEY and CDR2 SVGAGI. The ends were cut back, 0 bases at V and 5 bases at J, with 10 bases in the middle. The CDR3 here is CASSYSTRYETQYF. The DNA of the CDR3 is TGTGCCAGCAGTTACTCGACCCGGTACGAGACCCAGTACTTC.

In this sample, this clonotype turned up a few times. The chain recombines TRBV20-1 with TRBJ2-3, with D perhaps being TRBD1 or TRBD2 (6 bases each). With 6 bases removed from V and 3 bases from J, the gap between germline ends came to 16 bases. There are 14 residues in the CDR3. Germline assignment: CDR1 DFQATT and CDR2 SNEGSKA (reference sequence). The CDR3 protein is CSASPGALTDTQYF. The CDR3 nucleotides read TGCAGTGCCTCCCCGGGGGCCCTAACAGATACGCAGTATTTT.

V and J are TRBV24-1 and TRBJ2-3; the D call may be TRBD1 or TRBD2 (6 bases each). Germline V gene lookup returns CDR1 KGHDR and CDR2 SFDVKD. The CDR3 has 15 amino acids. Trimming cost V 3 bases and J 5 bases, with 14 bases left between them. As DNA, the CDR3 is TGTGCCACCAGTGATCCTGGGGGGCCGGGAGATACGCAGTATTTT. Translation gives CATSDPGGPGDTQYF.

The chain carries TRBV5-1 and TRBJ1-4; no clear D. CDR1 and CDR2 (germline): SGHRS, YFSETQ. This CDR3 contains 14 residues. Trimming left V 4 bases short and J 3 bases short, with 10 bases between. The CDR3 spells CASSGRPSNEKLFF. The CDR3 DNA follows: TGCGCCAGCAGCGGCCGGCCGTCTAATGAAAAACTGTTTTTT.

The genes are TRBV5-1 and TRBJ2-7; 8 nucleotides agree with TRBD1. The CDR3 loop spans 16 amino acids. Germline lookup yields CDR1 SGHRS and CDR2 YFSETQ. V gave up 0 bases and J gave up 4 bases; unmatched junction bases: 9. The CDR3, as DNA: TGCGCCAGCAGCTTGGCCCAATCAGGGGGCTTATACGAGCAGTACTTC. Amino acid sequence: CASSLAQSGGLYEQYF. Full variable domain (remainder filled in from reference TRBV5-1 and TRBJ2-7): KAGVTQTPRYLIKTRGQQVTLSCSPISGHRSVSWYQQTPGQGLQFLFEYFSETQRNKGNFPGRFSGRQFSNSRSEMNVSTLELGDSALYLCASSLAQSGGLYEQYFGPGTRLTVT.

The chain links TRBV6-1 to TRBJ1-2; no clear D. From germline, CDR1 is MNHNS and CDR2 SASEGT. V was cut by 3 bases and J by 8 bases, with 16 bases left in between. The CDR3 spans 14 residues. The CDR3 spells CASSEHQPPDGYTF. CDR3 sequence (DNA): TGTGCCAGCAGTGAGCACCAGCCGCCCGACGGCTACACCTTC.

The gene calls are TRBV27 and TRBJ2-7; D unresolved. This CDR3 spans 13 amino acids. V was shortened by 2 bases and J by 3 bases, with 8 bases between the two germline ends. The germline V gene encodes CDR1 MNHEY and CDR2 SMNVEV (reference sequence). The CDR3 reads CASSLKRFYEQYF. CDR3 in DNA: TGTGCCAGCAGTTTAAAGCGATTCTACGAGCAGTACTTC.

The table lists this clonotype with a few counts. This chain uses TRBV29-1 with TRBJ1-2, with 9 bases identical to TRBD1. Germline lookup yields CDR1 SQVTM and CDR2 ANQGSEA. The CDR3 covers 13 residues. The J segment lost 6 bases and the V segment lost 6 bases, leaving 8 bases of the junction unmatched. CDR3: CSVAPGTGHGYTF. The CDR3 DNA follows: TGCAGCGTAGCCCCCGGGACAGGGCATGGCTACACCTTC.